Below are 6 T cell receptor beta chains sequenced from a single sample in a study of OX40 agonist ivuxolimab in advanced cancers. Sequencing was performed with immunoSEQ multiplex PCR; in TCRdb, only in-frame clones are kept and a portion is missing. The sample holds about 76,000 clones, more than 85% seen once. The sample consisted of CD4+ or CD8+ T cells sorted from blood, taken in a trial of the OX40 agonist ivuxolimab. These receptors came from an adult with an advanced solid tumor such as melanoma, head and neck, liver or kidney cancer.

The chain carries TRBV7-9 and TRBJ1-3; possibly TRBD1 for D (6 bases). The CDR3 spans 14 residues. The germline CDR1 and CDR2 sequences are SEHNR and FQNEAQ (reference sequence). V lost 3 bases and J 0 bases, leaving 6 bases between the germline ends. The DNA of the CDR3 is TGTGCCAGCAGCTTGGACAGCTCTGGAAACACCATATATTTT. This translates into CASSLDSSGNTIYF.

The chain is built from TRBV10-3 and TRBJ2-5, with D perhaps matching TRBD1 (6 bases). The CDR3 consists of 16 residues. The V gene lost 7 bases and the J gene lost 1 base, with 19 bases spanning the gap. Germline-derived CDR1 and CDR2 are ENHRY and SYGVKD. The CDR3 is CAITKDPTGIQETQYF. As DNA, the CDR3 is TGTGCCATCACTAAAGATCCCACAGGGATCCAAGAGACCCAGTACTTC.

Only one count was recorded for this clone. This chain links TRBV5-4 with TRBJ1-1; 11 bases are a match to TRBD1. Looked up from germline, CDR1 is SGHNT and CDR2 is YYREEE (reference sequence). J lost 5 bases, V lost 6 bases, and 15 bases had no gene match. The CDR3 has 17 amino acids. CDR3 nucleotide sequence: TGTGCCAGCACTCCAGGGCCCGGACAGGGGGCGGGAACTGAAGCTTTCTTT. Protein product: CASTPGPGQGAGTEAFF.

The J gene is TRBJ2-3, the V gene TRBV10-3, with 8 bases matching TRBD1. This CDR3 spans 14 amino acids. Germline CDR1 and CDR2: ENHRY and SYGVKD. The ends lost 0 bases at V and 5 bases at J; junction bases unmatched: 1. CDR3 in amino acids: CAISESTGEDTQYF. CDR3 nucleotide sequence: TGTGCCATCAGTGAGTCGACAGGGGAAGATACGCAGTATTTT.

The V call is TRBV6-5, the J call TRBJ1-3, with D hard to call. The germline V and J ends were trimmed by 4 bases and 0 bases, with 10 bases remaining between them. The CDR3 has 15 residues. Germline V gives CDR1 MNHEY, CDR2 SVGAGI. The CDR3 DNA is TGTGCCAGCAGTTCTTCTAGGTCCTCTGGAAACACCATATATTTT. Its translation: CASSSSRSSGNTIYF.

The chain has TRBV19 and TRBJ2-7; possible D gene TRBD2, 6 bases. The CDR3 is made up of 17 amino acids. Germline-derived CDR1 and CDR2 are LNHDA and SQIVND (reference sequence). The V end lost 3 bases, the J end lost 4 bases, and 22 bases lay between the germline ends. DNA for the CDR3: TGTGCCAGTAGTATGGAGGCGGGGTCCCACCTTGGTTACGAGCAGTACTTC. As protein: CASSMEAGSHLGYEQYF.